Following are 16 T cell receptor beta chains from one sample sequenced in a study of blood T cell repertoires in COVID-19. The assay was immunoSEQ multiplex PCR, and TCRdb's table has in-frame clones only and misses some. The sample records more than 150,000 clones, 80% to 90% being singletons. Sequencing used peripheral blood. The receptor set was obtained from a woman older than 75 with COVID-19, enrolled during active disease.

The chain has TRBV6-5 and TRBJ2-1; 8 bases align to TRBD2. Per the germline V gene, CDR1 is MNHEY and CDR2 is SVGAGI. The V segment lost 7 bases and the J segment 6 bases; nucleotides outside the gene matches: 5. The CDR3 has 13 residues. CDR3 sequence: CASTRAGGNEQFF. The CDR3 bases are TGTGCCAGCACCAGGGCGGGAGGCAATGAGCAGTTCTTC.

The chain recombines TRBV27 with TRBJ2-7; 7 bases line up with TRBD1. The CDR3 runs to 13 residues. Germline V gene lookup returns CDR1 MNHEY and CDR2 SMNVEV (reference sequence). With V trimmed by 5 bases and J by 2 bases, 3 bases remained unmatched. CDR3 in DNA: TGTGCCAGCAGTCGGGACAGCCCCTACGAGCAGTACTTC. Its translation is CASSRDSPYEQYF.

The V gene is TRBV11-2, the J gene TRBJ2-7; 8 positions agree with TRBD2. CDR1 is SGHAT and CDR2 is FQNNGV in the germline V gene. This CDR3 is 15 amino acids long. Germline trimming cut 0 bases from V and 2 bases from J; bases unmatched to any gene: 3. CDR3: CASSLDPGGAYEQYF. CDR3 in DNA: TGTGCCAGCAGCTTAGATCCCGGGGGGGCCTACGAGCAGTACTTC.

This chain uses TRBV6-5 with TRBJ1-2; TRBD1 matches at 8 bases. CDR1 is MNHEY, CDR2 SVGAGI, per germline. There are 13 residues in the CDR3. The J segment lost 4 bases and the V segment lost 6 bases, leaving 4 bases of the junction unmatched. CDR3 region: CASRGQGLYGYTF. In nucleotides, the CDR3 is TGTGCCAGCAGAGGACAGGGCCTCTATGGCTACACCTTC.

The rearrangement uses TRBV28 and TRBJ1-1; D unclear. Between the trimmed V and J ends, which lost 2 bases and 4 bases, there was a span of 8 bases. Per the germline V gene, CDR1 is MDHEN and CDR2 is SYDVKM. This CDR3 is built from 13 residues. The CDR3 DNA reads TGTGCCAGCAGTTTAGGGCAACCCACTGAAGCTTTCTTT. It is translated as CASSLGQPTEAFF.

As to this clone: This sample also contains other DNA sequences that code for the same CDR3. The rearrangement uses TRBV18 and TRBJ1-3; 7 bases match TRBD1. Looked up from germline, CDR1 is KGHSH and CDR2 is LQKENI. Losses at the gene ends were 3 bases for V and 0 bases for J; bases not matched to a gene: 2. The CDR3 has 15 amino acids. The CDR3 region has the DNA TGTGCCAGCTCACCCGGGACAGTCTCTGGAAACACCATATATTTT. Protein: CASSPGTVSGNTIYF.

V is TRBV7-9 and J is TRBJ2-1; perhaps TRBD1 as D (5 bases). The V gene's germline CDR1 is SEHNR and CDR2 FQNEAQ (reference sequence). The V gene lost 5 bases and the J gene lost 7 bases, with 9 bases spanning the gap. This CDR3 region has 12 residues. CDR3 DNA sequence: TGTGCCAGCAGCCAAACAGGAAATGAGCAGTTCTTC. It is translated as CASSQTGNEQFF.

This clone was seen only once. DNA for the CDR3: TGTGCCAGCAGTTACACTCCGGGAGAGGGAAATGAAAAACTGTTTTTT. Residues: CASSYTPGEGNEKLFF. The chain joins TRBV6-2 or TRBV6-3 to TRBJ1-4; D not resolved. Deletions cut 2 bases from V and 5 bases from J, with 15 bases between. Per germline, CDR1 MNHEY and CDR2 SVGEGT. The CDR3 spans 16 residues.

This chain uses TRBV3-1 (or the pseudogene TRBV3-2) with TRBJ2-3; tentatively, D is TRBD1 (6 bases). Germline-derived CDR1 and CDR2 are LGHDT and YNNKEL (reference sequence). V gave up 1 base and J gave up 1 base, with 6 bases separating them. This CDR3 region has 14 residues. In DNA, the CDR3 is TGTGCCAGCAGCCAAGGACAGGGCACAGATACGCAGTATTTT. Its protein is CASSQGQGTDTQYF.

This chain connects TRBV2 to TRBJ2-7, with 7 bases aligning to TRBD1. V dropped 5 bases and J dropped 3; count of bases not matched to a gene: 7. The CDR3 extends over 14 amino acids. Germline V gene data show CDR1 as SNHLY and CDR2 as FYNNEI. The CDR3 bases are TGTGCCAGCAGTCTGACAGGGTCGCTCTACGAGCAGTACTTC. Encoded protein: CASSLTGSLYEQYF.

Concerning this clone itself: The same CDR3 also results from other DNA sequences found in this sample. The V and J genes are TRBV19 and TRBJ1-5; maybe TRBD1 (6 bases). V was clipped by 4 bases and J by 1 base, with 11 bases between them. This CDR3 has 15 residues. In germline, CDR1 is LNHDA, CDR2 SQIVND (reference sequence). The CDR3 is CASSTQTGSNQPQHF. The CDR3 DNA sequence: TGTGCCAGTAGTACTCAAACAGGGAGCAATCAGCCCCAGCATTTT.

This chain connects TRBV5-6 to TRBJ1-1; D gene ambiguous. There are 16 residues in the CDR3. The V end lost 2 bases, the J end lost 6 bases, and 20 bases lay between the germline ends. The germline CDR1 and CDR2 sequences are SGHDT and YYEEEE. The DNA of the CDR3 is TGTGCCAGCAGCTTCGGGTGGGGAGCAGGAGACGCTGAAGCTTTCTTT. This codes for CASSFGWGAGDAEAFF.

The rearrangement uses TRBV4-1 and TRBJ2-7; weak D call: TRBD2 (5 bases). This CDR3 is 15 amino acids long. Germline assignment: CDR1 MGHRA and CDR2 YSYEKL. The germline V and J ends were trimmed by 1 base and 3 bases, with 13 bases remaining between them. In nucleotides, the CDR3 is TGCGCCAGCAGCCAAGGGGATAGCGTAAGCTACGAGCAGTACTTC. It translates to CASSQGDSVSYEQYF.

The V and J genes are TRBV7-8 and TRBJ2-1; D possibly corresponds to TRBD2 (5 bases). This CDR3 is 12 amino acids long. V was cut by 5 bases and J by 9 bases, with 11 bases left in between. Germline values: CDR1 SGHVS, CDR2 FQNEAQ. The CDR3 bases are TGTGCCAGCAGCCTCGGGGAAGGTGAGCAGTTCTTC. It codes for CASSLGEGEQFF.

The V gene is TRBV19, the J gene TRBJ2-7, with 9 nucleotides matching TRBD1. The V segment lost 5 bases and the J segment 7 bases; nucleotides outside the gene matches: 3. This CDR3 is 12 amino acids long. Germline lookup yields CDR1 LNHDA and CDR2 SQIVND (reference sequence). CDR3 residues: CASSSGTGEQYF. The CDR3 DNA is TGTGCCAGTAGTTCCGGGACAGGGGAGCAGTACTTC.

This clone was counted only a few times. The gene calls are TRBV10-1 and TRBJ1-2; D remains unclear. The germline V gene encodes CDR1 WNHNN and CDR2 SYGVQD (reference sequence). The CDR3 contains 13 residues. The germline V and J ends were trimmed by 8 bases and 2 bases, with 12 bases remaining between them. The CDR3 protein is CASGLFCNYGYTF. CDR3 nucleotide sequence: TGCGCCAGCGGGCTATTTTGCAACTATGGCTACACCTTC.